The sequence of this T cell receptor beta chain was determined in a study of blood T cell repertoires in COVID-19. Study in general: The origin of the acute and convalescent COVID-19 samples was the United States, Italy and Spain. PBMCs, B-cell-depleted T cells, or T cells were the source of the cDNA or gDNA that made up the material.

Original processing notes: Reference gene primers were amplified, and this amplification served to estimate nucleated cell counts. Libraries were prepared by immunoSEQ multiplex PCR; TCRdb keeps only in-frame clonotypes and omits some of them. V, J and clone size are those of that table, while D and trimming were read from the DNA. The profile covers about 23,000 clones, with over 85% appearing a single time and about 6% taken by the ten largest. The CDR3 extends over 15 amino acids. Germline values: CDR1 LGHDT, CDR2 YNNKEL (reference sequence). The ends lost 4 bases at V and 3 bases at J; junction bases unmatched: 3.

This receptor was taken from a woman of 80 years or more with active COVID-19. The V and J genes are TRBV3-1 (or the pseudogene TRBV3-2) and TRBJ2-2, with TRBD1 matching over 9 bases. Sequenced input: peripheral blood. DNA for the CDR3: TGTGCCAGCAGCCGCCGGGACAGGGACACCGGGGAGCTGTTTTTT. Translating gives CASSRRDRDTGELFF.